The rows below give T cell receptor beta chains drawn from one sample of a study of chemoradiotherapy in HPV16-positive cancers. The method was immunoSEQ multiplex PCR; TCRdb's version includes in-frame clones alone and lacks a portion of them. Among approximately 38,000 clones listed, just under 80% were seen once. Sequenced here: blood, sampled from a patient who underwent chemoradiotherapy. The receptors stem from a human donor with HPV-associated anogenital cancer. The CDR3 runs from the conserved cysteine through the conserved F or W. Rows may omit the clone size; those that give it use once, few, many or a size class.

CASSASTGLTANYGYTF,TRBV6-1,few,TRBJ1-2
CASSVGTGPGTEAFF,TRBV9,.,TRBJ1-1
CASSYGAGRPEDNEQFF,TRBV5-1,.,TRBJ2-1
CASSLGGNEQFF,TRBV27,.,TRBJ2-1
CASSHRFPSNYGYTF,TRBV7-9,.,TRBJ1-2
CASSEGRARPDQPQHF,TRBV2,.,TRBJ1-5
CASSLVGRDTSEAFF,TRBV11-2,.,TRBJ1-1
CASSLAGVVAGSFADTQYF,TRBV5-5,.,TRBJ2-3
CASSFLSGGVTGELFF,TRBV5-6,.,TRBJ2-2
CASSSNSGQGLYGYTF,TRBV5-6,.,TRBJ1-2
CASSPSAELNQPQHF,TRBV18,few,TRBJ1-5
CASSLGFLAGEGETQYF,TRBV11-2,.,TRBJ2-5
CAWRRGWGAENIQYF,TRBV30,.,TRBJ2-4
CASSALEGGETQYF,TRBV25-1,few,TRBJ2-5
CAWAPGVGTEAFF,TRBV30,medium-sized,TRBJ1-1
CASSAGASSYEQYF,TRBV4-3,.,TRBJ2-7
CASSWTSGETQYF,TRBV6-8,.,TRBJ2-5
CASSEGTYTEAFF,TRBV10-1,.,TRBJ1-1
CASSFGFQYGYTF,TRBV27,.,TRBJ1-2
CASRDRDHEQYF,TRBV6-5,.,TRBJ2-7
CASSNTASAYEQYF,TRBV19,few,TRBJ2-7
CASSPTDASYEQYF,TRBV7-7,.,TRBJ2-7
CAIPVGPGANYGYTF,TRBV10-3,few,TRBJ1-2
CASGDRGFTTEAFF,TRBV6-1,.,TRBJ1-1
CASSLQWDGIFGNQPQHF,TRBV27,.,TRBJ1-5
CASNRDGSYEQYF,TRBV19,.,TRBJ2-7
CASSSYSTDTQYF,TRBV5-1,.,TRBJ2-3
CASSLARVAPTGELFF,TRBV5-1,.,TRBJ2-2
CASSLFVGVSLLSNYGYTF,TRBV7-9,.,TRBJ1-2
CASRTGPTGELFF,TRBV6-1,.,TRBJ2-2
CASTGSTYNEQFF,TRBV10-2,.,TRBJ2-1
CASSPRDTSSYEQYF,TRBV9,.,TRBJ2-7
CASSDSRTSGARDTQYF,TRBV6-4,once,TRBJ2-3
CAWSPGLSGNTIYF,TRBV30,.,TRBJ1-3
CASSPQGDNEQFF,TRBV6-6,.,TRBJ2-1
CASSVPLTSYNEQFF,TRBV5-1,.,TRBJ2-1
CASSSRQGEQPQHF,TRBV7-2,.,TRBJ1-5
CASSYSGYGYTF,TRBV6-5,.,TRBJ1-2
CASSLSAGYNYGYTF,TRBV5-6,few,TRBJ1-2
CASSEGRSNYGYTF,TRBV9,.,TRBJ1-2
CASSQSGRPPYEQYF,TRBV5-1,.,TRBJ2-7
CASRREGVKGGEQFF,TRBV5-1,.,TRBJ2-1
CASDLGQGHQPQHF,TRBV19,.,TRBJ1-5
CASASSYEQYF,TRBV11-2,.,TRBJ2-7
CATARGTEAFF,TRBV6-5,.,TRBJ1-1
CASSPGGGYEQYF,TRBV10-1,few,TRBJ2-7
CASSLMGGTYGYTF,TRBV7-3,.,TRBJ1-2
CASGRGGQVRPNEQFF,TRBV12-5,.,TRBJ2-1
CASSDTGFSNQPQHF,TRBV19,.,TRBJ1-5
CASRDGGPNTGELFF,TRBV5-1,.,TRBJ2-2
CASSVDRGKIYGYTF,TRBV19,.,TRBJ1-2
CASSFKGYQETQYF,TRBV5-1,.,TRBJ2-5
CASSLDGLMGGNEQFF,TRBV11-2,.,TRBJ2-1
CASSLSGGQETQYF,TRBV11-2,.,TRBJ2-5
CASSVGQGYGYTF,TRBV9,.,TRBJ1-2